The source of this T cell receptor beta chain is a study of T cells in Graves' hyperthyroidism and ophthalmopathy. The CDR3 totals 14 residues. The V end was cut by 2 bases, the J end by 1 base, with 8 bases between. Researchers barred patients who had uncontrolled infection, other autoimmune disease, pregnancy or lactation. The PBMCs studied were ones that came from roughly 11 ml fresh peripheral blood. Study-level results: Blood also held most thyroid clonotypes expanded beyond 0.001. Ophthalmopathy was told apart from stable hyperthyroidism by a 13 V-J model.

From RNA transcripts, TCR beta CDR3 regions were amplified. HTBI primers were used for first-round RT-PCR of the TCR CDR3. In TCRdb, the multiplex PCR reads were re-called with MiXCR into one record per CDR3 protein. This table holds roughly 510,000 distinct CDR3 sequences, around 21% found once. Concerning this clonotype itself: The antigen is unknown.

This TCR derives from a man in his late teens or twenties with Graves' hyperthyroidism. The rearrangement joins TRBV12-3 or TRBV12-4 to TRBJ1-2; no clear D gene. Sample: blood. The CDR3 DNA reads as TGTGCCAGCAGTTTAAGGGCCCGTAACTATGGCTACACCTTC. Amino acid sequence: CASSLRARNYGYTF.